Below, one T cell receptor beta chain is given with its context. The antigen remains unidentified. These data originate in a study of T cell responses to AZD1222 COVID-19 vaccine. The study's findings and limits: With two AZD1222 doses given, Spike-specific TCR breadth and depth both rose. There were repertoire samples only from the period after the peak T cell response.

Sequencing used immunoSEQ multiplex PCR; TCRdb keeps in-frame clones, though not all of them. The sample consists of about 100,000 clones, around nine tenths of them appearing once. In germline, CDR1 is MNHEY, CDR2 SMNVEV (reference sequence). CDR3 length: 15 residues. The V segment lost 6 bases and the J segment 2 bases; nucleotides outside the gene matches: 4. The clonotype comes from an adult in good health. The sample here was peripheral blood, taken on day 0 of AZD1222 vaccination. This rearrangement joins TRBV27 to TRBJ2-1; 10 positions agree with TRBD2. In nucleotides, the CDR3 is TGTGCCAGCAGGCCAGGGACTAGCGCCTACAATGAGCAGTTCTTC. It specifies CASRPGTSAYNEQFF.